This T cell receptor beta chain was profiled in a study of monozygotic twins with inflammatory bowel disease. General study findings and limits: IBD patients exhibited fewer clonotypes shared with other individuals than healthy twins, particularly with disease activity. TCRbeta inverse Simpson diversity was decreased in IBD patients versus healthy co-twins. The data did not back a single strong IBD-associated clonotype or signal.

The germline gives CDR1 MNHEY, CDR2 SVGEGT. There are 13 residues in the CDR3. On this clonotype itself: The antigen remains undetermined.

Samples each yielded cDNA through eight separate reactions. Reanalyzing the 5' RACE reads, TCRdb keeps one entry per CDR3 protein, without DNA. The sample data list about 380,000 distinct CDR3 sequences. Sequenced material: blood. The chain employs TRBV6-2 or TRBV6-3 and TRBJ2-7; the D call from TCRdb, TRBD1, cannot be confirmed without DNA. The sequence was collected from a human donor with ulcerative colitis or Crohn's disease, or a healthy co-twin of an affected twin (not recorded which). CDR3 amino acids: CASRTANSYEQYF.